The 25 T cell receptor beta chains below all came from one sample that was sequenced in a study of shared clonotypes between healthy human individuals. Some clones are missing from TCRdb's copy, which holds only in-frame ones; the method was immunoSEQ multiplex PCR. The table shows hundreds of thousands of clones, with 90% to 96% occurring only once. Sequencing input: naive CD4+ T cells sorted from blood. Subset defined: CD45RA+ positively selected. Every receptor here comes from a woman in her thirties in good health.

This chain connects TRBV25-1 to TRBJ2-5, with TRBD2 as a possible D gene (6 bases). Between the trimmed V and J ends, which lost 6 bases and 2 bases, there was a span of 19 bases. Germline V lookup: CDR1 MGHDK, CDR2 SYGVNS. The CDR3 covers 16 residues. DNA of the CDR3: TGTGCCAGCAGAAGGGACTCCAACATAGCGCAAGAGACCCAGTACTTC. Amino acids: CASRRDSNIAQETQYF.

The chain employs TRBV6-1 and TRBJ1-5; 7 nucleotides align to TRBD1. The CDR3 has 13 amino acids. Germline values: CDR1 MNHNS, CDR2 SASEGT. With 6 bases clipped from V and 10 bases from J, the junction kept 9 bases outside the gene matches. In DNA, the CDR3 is TGTGCCAGCAGGTTGGGGTCAGGGGGTCCCCAGCATTTT. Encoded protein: CASRLGSGGPQHF.

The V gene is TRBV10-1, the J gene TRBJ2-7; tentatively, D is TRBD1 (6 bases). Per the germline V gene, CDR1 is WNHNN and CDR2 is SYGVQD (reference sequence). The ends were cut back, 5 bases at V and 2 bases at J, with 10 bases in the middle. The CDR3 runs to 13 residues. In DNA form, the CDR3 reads TGCGCCAGCAGTTCCGGGACACCCTACGAGCAGTACTTC. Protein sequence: CASSSGTPYEQYF.

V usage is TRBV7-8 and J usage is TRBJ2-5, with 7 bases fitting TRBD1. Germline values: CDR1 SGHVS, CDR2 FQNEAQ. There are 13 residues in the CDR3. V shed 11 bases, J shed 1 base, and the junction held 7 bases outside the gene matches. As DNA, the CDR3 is TGTGCCGTACACAGACAGGGCCAAGAGACCCAGTACTTC. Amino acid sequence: CAVHRQGQETQYF.

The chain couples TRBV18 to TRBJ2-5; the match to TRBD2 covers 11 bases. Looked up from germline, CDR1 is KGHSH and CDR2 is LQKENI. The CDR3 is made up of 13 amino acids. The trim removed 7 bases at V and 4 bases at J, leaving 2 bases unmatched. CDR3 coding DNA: TGTGCCAGCTTTCTAGCGGGAGGAGAGACCCAGTACTTC. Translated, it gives CASFLAGGETQYF.

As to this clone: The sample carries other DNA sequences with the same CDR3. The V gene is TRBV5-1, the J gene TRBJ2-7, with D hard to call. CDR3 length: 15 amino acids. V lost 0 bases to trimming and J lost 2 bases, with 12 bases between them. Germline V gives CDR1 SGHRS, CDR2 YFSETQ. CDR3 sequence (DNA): TGCGCCAGCAGCTTGGGTGGGTCCTCCGCCTACGAGCAGTACTTC. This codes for CASSLGGSSAYEQYF.

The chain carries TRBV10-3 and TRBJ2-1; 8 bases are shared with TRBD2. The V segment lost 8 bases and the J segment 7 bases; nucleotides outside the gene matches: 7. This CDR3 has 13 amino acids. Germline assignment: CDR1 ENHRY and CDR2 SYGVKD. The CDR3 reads CAIESGSSNEQFF. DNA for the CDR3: TGTGCCATCGAGAGCGGGAGTAGTAATGAGCAGTTCTTC.

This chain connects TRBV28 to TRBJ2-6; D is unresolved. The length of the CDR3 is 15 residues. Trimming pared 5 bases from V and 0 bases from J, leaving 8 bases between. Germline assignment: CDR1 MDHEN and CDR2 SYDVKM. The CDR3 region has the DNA TGTGCCAGCAGTCGCGACACCTCTGGGGCCAACGTCCTGACTTTC. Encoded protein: CASSRDTSGANVLTF.

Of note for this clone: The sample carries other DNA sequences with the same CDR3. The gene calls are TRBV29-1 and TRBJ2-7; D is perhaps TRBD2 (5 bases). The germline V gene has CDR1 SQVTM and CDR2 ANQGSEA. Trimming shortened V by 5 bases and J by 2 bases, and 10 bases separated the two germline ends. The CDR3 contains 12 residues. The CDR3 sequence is CSVRTPAYEQYF. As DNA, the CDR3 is TGCAGCGTTCGGACTCCCGCCTACGAGCAGTACTTC.

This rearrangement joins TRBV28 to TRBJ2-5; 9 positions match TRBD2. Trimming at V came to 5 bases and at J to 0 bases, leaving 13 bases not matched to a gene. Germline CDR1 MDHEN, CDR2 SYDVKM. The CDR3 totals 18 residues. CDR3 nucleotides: TGTGCCAGCAGTCTGAGTCTCGCGGGAGGGCCGTACCAAGAGACCCAGTACTTC. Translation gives CASSLSLAGGPYQETQYF.

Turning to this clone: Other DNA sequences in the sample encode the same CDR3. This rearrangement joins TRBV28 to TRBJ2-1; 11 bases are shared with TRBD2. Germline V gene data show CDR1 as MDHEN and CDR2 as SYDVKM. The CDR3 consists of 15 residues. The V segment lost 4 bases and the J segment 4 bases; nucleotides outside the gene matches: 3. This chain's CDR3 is CASSSGTSGYNEQFF. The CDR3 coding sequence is TGTGCCAGCAGTTCCGGGACTAGCGGATACAATGAGCAGTTCTTC.

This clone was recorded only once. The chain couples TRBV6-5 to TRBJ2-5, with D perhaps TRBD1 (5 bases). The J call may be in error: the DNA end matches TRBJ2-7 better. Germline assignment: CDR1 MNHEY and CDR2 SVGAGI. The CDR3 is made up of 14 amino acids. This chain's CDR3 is CASSYSRDSYEQYF. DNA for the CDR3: TGTGCCAGCAGTTACTCTAGAGACAGCTACGAGCAGTACTTC.

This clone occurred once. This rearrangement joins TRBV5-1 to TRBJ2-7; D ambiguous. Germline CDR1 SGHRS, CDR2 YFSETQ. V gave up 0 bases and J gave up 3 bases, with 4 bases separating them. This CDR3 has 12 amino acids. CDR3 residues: CASSLDNYEQYF. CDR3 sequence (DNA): TGCGCCAGCAGCTTGGACAACTACGAGCAGTACTTC. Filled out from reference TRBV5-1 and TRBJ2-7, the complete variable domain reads KAGVTQTPRYLIKTRGQQVTLSCSPISGHRSVSWYQQTPGQGLQFLFEYFSETQRNKGNFPGRFSGRQFSNSRSEMNVSTLELGDSALYLCASSLDNYEQYFGPGTRLTVT.

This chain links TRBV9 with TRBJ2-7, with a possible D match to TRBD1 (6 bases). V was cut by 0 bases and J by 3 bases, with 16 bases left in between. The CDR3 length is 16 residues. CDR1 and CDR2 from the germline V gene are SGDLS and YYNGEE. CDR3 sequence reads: CASSVGPLGQGYEQYF. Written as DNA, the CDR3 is TGTGCCAGCAGCGTAGGCCCTCTGGGACAAGGCTACGAGCAGTACTTC.

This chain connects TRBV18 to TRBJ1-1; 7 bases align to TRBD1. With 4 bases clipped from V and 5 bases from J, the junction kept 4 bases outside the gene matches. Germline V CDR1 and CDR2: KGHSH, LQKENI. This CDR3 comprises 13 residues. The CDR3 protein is CASSHAGGTEAFF. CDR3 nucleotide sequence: TGTGCCAGCTCACATGCAGGGGGGACTGAAGCTTTCTTT.

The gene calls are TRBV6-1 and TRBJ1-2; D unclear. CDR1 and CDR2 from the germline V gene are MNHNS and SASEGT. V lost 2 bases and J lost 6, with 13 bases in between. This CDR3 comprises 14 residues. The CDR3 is CASSESYEANGYTF. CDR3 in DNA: TGTGCCAGCAGTGAATCCTATGAAGCGAATGGCTACACCTTC.

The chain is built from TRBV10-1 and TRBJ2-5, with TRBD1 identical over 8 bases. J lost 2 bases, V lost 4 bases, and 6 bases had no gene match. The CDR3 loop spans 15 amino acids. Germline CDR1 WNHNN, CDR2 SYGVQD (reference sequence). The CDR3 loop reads CASSVGGQGQETQYF. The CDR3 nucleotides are TGCGCCAGCAGTGTCGGAGGACAGGGACAAGAGACCCAGTACTTC.

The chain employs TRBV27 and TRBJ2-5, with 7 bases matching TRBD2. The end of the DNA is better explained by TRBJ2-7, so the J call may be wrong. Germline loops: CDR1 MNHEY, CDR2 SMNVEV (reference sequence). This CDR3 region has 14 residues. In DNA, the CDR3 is TGTGCCAGCGGGCTGGGAGGGAGCTCCTACGAGCAGTACTTC. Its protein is CASGLGGSSYEQYF.

The CDR3 coding sequence is TGTGCCAGCAGCTTGAACAGGGGGGCCTACGAGCAGTACTTC. Its protein is CASSLNRGAYEQYF. This chain connects TRBV5-8 to TRBJ2-7; 8 positions match TRBD1. The trim removed 1 base at V and 2 bases at J, leaving 2 bases unmatched. CDR3 length: 14 amino acids. CDR1 is SGHTS, CDR2 YDEGEE, per germline.

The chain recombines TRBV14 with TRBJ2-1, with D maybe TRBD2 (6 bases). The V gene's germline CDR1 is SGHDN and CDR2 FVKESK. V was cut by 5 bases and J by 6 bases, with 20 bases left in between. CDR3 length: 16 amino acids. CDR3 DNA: TGTGCCAGCAGCGTCTTGGGAGGAACTAGTATCAATGAGCAGTTCTTC. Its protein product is CASSVLGGTSINEQFF.

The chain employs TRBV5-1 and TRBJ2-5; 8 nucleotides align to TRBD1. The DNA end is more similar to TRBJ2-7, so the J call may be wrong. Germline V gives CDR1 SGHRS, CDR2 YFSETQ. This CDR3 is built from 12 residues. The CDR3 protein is CASSRQGYEQYF. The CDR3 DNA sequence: TGCGCCAGCAGCCGACAGGGGTACGAGCAGTACTTC.

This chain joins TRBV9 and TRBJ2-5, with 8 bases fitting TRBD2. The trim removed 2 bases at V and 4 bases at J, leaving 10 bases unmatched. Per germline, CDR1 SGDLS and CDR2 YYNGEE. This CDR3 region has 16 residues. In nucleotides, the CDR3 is TGTGCCAGCAGCGTGGTCAGCGGGAGTGGGGGAGAGACCCAGTACTTC. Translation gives CASSVVSGSGGETQYF.

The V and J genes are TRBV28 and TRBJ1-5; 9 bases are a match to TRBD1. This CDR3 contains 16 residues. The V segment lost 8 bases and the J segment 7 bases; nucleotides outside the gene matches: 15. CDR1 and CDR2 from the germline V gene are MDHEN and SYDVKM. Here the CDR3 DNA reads TGTGCCAGCCGACCCGGGACAGGGTTCTTTAACCAGCCCCAGCATTTT. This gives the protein CASRPGTGFFNQPQHF.

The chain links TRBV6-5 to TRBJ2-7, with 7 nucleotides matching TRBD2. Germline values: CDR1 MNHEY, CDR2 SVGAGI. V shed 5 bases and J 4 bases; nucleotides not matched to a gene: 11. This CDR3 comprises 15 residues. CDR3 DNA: TGTGCCAGCAGTATAGCCGGGACTACCAAATACGAGCAGTACTTC. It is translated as CASSIAGTTKYEQYF.

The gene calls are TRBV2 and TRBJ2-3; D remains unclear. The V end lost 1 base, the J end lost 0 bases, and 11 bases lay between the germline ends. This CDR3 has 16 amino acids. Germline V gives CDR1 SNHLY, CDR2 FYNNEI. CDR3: CASSEEGALSTDTQYF. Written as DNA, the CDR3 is TGTGCCAGCAGTGAAGAGGGTGCCCTTAGCACAGATACGCAGTATTTT.